This T cell receptor beta chain emerged from a study of T cells after yellow fever vaccination. Regarding the study as a whole: Most clones from primary vaccination were detected again post-booster (roughly 96% CD4, roughly 90% CD8).

MiXCR, applied by TCRdb to the 5' RACE reads, yields one record per CDR3 protein. The table lists about 350,000 distinct CDR3 sequences, less than 9.5% of them singletons. This clonotype has ten or more counts. The antigen is unknown. The sequence came from a man between 18 and 29 years old who received the YFV17D yellow fever vaccine. The specimen comprised PBMCs, sampled more than 35 days after the first yellow fever vaccination.

The CDR3 sequence is CASSSGPGPRYEQYV. CDR3 in DNA: TGTGCCAGCAGCTCCGGACCGGGACCCCGCTACGAGCAGTACGTC. V is TRBV5-6 and J is TRBJ2-7; the D gene could be TRBD1 or TRBD2 (5 bases each). Germline V gene sequence: CDR1 SGHDT, CDR2 YYEEEE. This CDR3 spans 15 amino acids. Trimming removed 3 bases from V and 3 bases from J, with 16 bases in between.